Reported below is one T cell receptor (beta chain). These data originate in a study of shared clonotypes between healthy human individuals. Only CD45RO-negative cells positively selected for CCR7 counted as naive CD8 cells, so terminally differentiated effector memory CD45RA+ cells were excluded. Only Caucasian adults living in Nashville, Tennessee made up the donor group. The CDR3 totals 17 residues. The V and J ends lost 0 bases and 6 bases respectively, with 17 bases between them. Germline-derived CDR1 and CDR2 are WNHNN and SYGVQD (reference sequence). The assay was carried out at the deep level. For each subset, genomic DNA was distributed in equal portions over several immunoSEQ plates. Produced via immunoSEQ multiplex PCR; TCRdb's table is partial and in-frame only. The repertoire holds around 1.9 million clones, with just under 95% as singletons.

The TCR comes from a man aged 18 to 30 in good health. Some clones in this sample may be carry-over from other donors' samples. This chain uses TRBV10-1 with TRBJ2-2, with D possibly being TRBD1 or TRBD2 (6 bases each). Sequences were obtained from naive CD8+ T cells from PBMCs. The CDR3, as DNA: TGCGCCAGCAGTGAGTCTGTTTTAGGGGGGCCGGCCGGGGAGCTGTTTTTT. Amino acids: CASSESVLGGPAGELFF.